This T cell receptor beta chain was retrieved from a study of cytomegalovirus exposure and HLA in healthy donors. Measured with immunoSEQ multiplex PCR; TCRdb has only the in-frame clones, and not every one. The sample carries 150,000 to 160,000 clones, around 83% recorded once. The germline CDR1 and CDR2 sequences are MNHEY and SMNVEV (reference sequence). V lost 3 bases, J lost 3 bases, and 8 bases stayed unmatched. There are 15 residues in the CDR3. The sequence derives from a human donor in good health. The gene calls are TRBV27 and TRBJ2-7, with TRBD1 matching 7 bases. Material for sequencing was PBMCs. CDR3 coding DNA: TGTGCCAGCAGTTTTGGGAGTGACAGGGACTACGAGCAGTACTTC. This gives the protein CASSFGSDRDYEQYF.